This T cell receptor (beta chain) was identified in a study of blood T cells in healthy people across ages. Study results and limitations: Per million T cells, TCR beta diversity dropped roughly linearly as age increased.

This CDR3 has 15 amino acids. J lost 4 bases, V lost 5 bases, and 10 bases had no gene match. The germline V gene encodes CDR1 MNHNY and CDR2 SVGAGI (reference sequence). As to this clonotype: Antigen specificity is unknown.

Each donor had around 9.8 milliliters of peripheral blood drawn. The total RNA that was extracted per sample amounted to at least 5.5 micrograms. Combining a sample-barcoded 5' primer with a J-beta primer mix, a second PCR ran for roughly 7 to 12 cycles. TCRdb analysed the 5' RACE reads with MiXCR anew, one entry per CDR3 protein. The table records 910,000 or so distinct CDR3 sequences, roughly 50% of them present only once. Sequencing input: blood. The chain uses TRBV6-6 and TRBJ2-7; TRBD2 agrees at 8 bases. This TCR came from a woman in her fifties or sixties in good health. The CDR3 DNA reads TGTGCCAGCAGTACTCAAGCGGGAGTTGGGTACGAGCAGTACTTC. Its translation: CASSTQAGVGYEQYF.